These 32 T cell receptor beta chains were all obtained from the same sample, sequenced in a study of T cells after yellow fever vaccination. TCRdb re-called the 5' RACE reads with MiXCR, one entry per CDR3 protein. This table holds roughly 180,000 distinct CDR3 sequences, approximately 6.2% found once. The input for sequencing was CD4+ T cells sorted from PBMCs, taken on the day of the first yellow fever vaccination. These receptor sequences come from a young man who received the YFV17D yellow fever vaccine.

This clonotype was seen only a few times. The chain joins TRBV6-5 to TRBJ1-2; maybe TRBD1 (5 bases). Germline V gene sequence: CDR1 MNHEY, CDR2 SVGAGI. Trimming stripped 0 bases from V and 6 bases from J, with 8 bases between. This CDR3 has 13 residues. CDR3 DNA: TGTGCCAGCAGTTACTCGGCAGGGAATGGCTACACCTTC. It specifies CASSYSAGNGYTF.

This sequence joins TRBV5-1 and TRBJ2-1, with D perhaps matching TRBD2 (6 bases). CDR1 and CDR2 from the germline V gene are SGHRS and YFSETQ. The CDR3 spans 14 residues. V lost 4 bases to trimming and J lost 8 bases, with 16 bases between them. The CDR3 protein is CASSREAGLDEQFF. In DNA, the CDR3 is TGCGCCAGCAGCCGTGAGGCGGGGCTCGATGAGCAGTTCTTC.

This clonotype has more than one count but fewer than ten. The CDR3 coding sequence is TGCAGTGCTCGGGCCCCCGAAAAACTGTTTTTT. Its translation is CSARAPEKLFF. The rearrangement uses TRBV20-1 and TRBJ1-4, with D unresolved. The CDR3 runs 11 residues. Germline V gene lookup returns CDR1 DFQATT and CDR2 SNEGSKA (reference sequence). V was shortened by 5 bases and J by 8 bases, with 9 bases between the two germline ends.

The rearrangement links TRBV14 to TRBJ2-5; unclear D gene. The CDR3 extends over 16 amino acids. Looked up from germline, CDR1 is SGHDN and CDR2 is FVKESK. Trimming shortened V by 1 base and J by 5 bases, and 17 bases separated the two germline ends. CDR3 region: CASSQVIGQRWETQYF. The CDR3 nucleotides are TGTGCCAGCAGCCAAGTCATCGGTCAGCGATGGGAGACCCAGTACTTC.

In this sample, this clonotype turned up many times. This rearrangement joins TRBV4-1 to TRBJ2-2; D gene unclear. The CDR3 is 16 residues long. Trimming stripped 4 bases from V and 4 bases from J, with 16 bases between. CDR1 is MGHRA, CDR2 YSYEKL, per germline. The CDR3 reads CASSPIEVFFTGELFF. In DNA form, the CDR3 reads TGCGCCAGCAGCCCTATTGAGGTGTTCTTCACCGGGGAGCTGTTTTTT.

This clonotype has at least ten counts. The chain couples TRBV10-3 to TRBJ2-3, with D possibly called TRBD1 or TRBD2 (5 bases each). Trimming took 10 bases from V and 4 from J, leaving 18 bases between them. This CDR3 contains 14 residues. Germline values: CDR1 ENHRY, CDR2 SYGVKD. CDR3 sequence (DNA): TGTGCCACCCGGACGGGGTTGGGGGCAGATACGCAGTATTTT. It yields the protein CATRTGLGADTQYF.

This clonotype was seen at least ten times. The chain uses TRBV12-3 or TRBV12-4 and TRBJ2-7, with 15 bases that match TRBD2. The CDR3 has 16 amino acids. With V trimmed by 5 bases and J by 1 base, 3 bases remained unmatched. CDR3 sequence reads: CASSRGLAGGSYEQYF. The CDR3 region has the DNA TGTGCCAGCAGTAGGGGACTAGCGGGGGGTTCCTACGAGCAGTACTTC.

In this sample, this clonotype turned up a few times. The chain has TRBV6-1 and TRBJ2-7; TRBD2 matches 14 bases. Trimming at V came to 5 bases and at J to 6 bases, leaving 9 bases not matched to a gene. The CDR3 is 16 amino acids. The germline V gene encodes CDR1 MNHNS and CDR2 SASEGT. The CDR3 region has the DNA TGTGCCAGCAGTAGACTAGCGGGGGGGCCTTCGGGCGAGCAGTACTTC. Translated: CASSRLAGGPSGEQYF.

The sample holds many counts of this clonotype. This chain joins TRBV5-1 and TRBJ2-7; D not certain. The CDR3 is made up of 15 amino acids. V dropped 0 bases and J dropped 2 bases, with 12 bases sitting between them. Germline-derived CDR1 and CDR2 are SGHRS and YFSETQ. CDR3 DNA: TGCGCCAGCAGCTTGGCCTCTACAAACCCCTACGAGCAGTACTTC. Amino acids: CASSLASTNPYEQYF.

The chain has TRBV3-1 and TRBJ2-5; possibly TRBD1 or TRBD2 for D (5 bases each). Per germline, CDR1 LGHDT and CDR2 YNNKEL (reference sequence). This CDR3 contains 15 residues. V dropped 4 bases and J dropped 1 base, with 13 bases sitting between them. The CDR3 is CASSPMLGTQETQYF. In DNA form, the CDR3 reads TGTGCCAGCAGCCCTATGCTCGGGACCCAAGAGACCCAGTACTTC.

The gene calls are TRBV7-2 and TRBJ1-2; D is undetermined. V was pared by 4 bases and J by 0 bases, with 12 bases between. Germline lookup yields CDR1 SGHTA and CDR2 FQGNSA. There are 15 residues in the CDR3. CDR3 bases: TGTGCCAGCAGCTCGCACTTCTCCACTAACTATGGCTACACCTTC. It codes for CASSSHFSTNYGYTF.

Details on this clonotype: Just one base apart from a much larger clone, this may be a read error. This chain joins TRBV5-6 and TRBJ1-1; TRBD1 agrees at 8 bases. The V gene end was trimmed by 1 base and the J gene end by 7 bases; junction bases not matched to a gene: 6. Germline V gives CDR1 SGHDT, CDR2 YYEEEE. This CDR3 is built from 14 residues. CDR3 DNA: TGTGCCAGCAGCTTGTGCAGGGGGCAGGGTGAAGCTTTCTTT. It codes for CASSLCRGQGEAFF.

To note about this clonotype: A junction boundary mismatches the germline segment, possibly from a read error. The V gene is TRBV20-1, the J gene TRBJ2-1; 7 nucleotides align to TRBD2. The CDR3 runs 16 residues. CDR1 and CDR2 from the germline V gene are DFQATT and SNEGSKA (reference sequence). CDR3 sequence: CSARAKGRGSHNEQFF. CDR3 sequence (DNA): TGCAGTGCCAGAGCAAAGGGGCGGGGGTCCCACAATGAGCAGTTCTTC.

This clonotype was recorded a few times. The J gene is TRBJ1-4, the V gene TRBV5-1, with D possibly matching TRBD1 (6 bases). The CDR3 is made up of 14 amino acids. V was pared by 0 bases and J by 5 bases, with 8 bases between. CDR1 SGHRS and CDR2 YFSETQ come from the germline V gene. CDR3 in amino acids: CASSLDRANEKLFF. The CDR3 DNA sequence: TGCGCCAGCAGCTTGGACAGGGCAAATGAAAAACTGTTTTTT.

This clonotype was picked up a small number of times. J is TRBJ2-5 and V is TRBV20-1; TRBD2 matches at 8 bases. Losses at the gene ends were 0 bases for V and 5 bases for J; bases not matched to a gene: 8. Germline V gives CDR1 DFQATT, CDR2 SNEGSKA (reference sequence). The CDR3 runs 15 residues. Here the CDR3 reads CSARDLSGGGETQYF. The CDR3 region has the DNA TGCAGTGCTAGAGATCTAAGCGGGGGTGGCGAGACCCAGTACTTC.

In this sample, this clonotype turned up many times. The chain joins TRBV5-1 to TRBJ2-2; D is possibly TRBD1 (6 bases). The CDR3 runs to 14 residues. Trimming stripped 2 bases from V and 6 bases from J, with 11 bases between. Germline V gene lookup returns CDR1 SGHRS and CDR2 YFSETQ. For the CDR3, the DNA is TGCGCCAGCAGCTTCCAACAGGGCTCCGGGGAGCTGTTTTTT. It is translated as CASSFQQGSGELFF.

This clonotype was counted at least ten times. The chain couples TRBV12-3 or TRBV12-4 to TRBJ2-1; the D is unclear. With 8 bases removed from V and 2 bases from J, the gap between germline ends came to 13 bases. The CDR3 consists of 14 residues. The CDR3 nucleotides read TGTGCCAGCCTCTTGACGAACCCCTACAATGAGCAGTTCTTC. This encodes CASLLTNPYNEQFF.

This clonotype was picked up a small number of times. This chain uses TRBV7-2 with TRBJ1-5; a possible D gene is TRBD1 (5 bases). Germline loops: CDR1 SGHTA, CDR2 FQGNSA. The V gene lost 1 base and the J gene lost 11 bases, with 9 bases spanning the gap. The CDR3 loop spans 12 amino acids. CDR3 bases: TGTGCCAGCAGCTTAGGGGACGAGGCCCAGCATTTT. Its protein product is CASSLGDEAQHF.

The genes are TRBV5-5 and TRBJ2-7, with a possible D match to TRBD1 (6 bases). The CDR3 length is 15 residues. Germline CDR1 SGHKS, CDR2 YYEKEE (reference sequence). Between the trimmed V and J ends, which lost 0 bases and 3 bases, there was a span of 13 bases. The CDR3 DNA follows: TGTGCCAGCAGCTTGGGCCTCCGGACAGACTACGAGCAGTACGTC. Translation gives CASSLGLRTDYEQYV.

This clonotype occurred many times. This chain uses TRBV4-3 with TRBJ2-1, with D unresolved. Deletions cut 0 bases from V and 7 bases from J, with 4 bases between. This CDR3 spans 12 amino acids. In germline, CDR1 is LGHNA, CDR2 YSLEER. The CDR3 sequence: CASSQDWNEQFF. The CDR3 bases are TGCGCCAGCAGCCAAGATTGGAATGAGCAGTTCTTC.

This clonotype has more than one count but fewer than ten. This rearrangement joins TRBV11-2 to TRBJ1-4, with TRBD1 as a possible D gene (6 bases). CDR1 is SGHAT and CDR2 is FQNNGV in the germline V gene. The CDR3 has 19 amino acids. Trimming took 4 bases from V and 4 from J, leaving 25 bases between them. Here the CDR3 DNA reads TGTGCCAGCAGCTCTGAGGGGCCCGCCTCAGGGGCCTTTAATGAAAAACTGTTTTTT. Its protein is CASSSEGPASGAFNEKLFF.

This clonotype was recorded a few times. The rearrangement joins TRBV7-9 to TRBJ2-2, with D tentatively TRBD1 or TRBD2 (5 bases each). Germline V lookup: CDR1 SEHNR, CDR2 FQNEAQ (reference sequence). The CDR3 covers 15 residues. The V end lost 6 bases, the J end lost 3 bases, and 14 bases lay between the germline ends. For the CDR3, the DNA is TGTGCCAGCAGACTTCGGGACGGCTACACCGGGGAGCTGTTTTTT. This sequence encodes CASRLRDGYTGELFF.

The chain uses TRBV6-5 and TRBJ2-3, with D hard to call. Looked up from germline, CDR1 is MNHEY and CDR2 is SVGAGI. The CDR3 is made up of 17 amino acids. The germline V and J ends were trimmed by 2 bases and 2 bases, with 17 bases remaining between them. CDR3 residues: CASSYPPGTVYTDTQYF. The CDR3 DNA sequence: TGTGCCAGCAGTTACCCGCCGGGCACAGTGTACACAGATACGCAGTATTTT.

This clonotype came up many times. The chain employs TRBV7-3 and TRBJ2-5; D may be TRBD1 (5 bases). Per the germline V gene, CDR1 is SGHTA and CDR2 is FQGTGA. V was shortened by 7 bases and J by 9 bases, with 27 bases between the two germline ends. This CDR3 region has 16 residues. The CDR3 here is CASTLLLPGLVKAQYF. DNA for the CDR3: TGTGCCAGCACTCTTCTACTGCCAGGGTTGGTGAAGGCCCAGTACTTC.

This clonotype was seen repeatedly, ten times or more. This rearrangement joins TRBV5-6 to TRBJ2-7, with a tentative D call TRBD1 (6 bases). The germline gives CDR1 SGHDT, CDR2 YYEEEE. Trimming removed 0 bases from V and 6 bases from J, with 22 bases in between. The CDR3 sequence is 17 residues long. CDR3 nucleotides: TGTGCCAGCAGCTTGGTGTTGGCAGGGGATTATATGGGCGAGCAGTACTTC. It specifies CASSLVLAGDYMGEQYF.

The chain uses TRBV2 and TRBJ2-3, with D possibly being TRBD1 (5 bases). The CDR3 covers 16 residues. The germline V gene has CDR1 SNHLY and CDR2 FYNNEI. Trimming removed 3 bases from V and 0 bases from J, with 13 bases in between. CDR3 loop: CASSDPDSSSTDTQYF. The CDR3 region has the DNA TGTGCCAGCAGTGACCCCGACAGCTCAAGCACAGATACGCAGTATTTT.

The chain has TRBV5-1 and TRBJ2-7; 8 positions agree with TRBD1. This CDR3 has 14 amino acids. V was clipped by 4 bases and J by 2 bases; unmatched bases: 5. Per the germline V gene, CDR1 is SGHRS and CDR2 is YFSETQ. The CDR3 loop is CASSPRTGPYEQYF. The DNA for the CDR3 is TGCGCCAGCAGCCCTAGGACAGGGCCCTACGAGCAGTACTTC.

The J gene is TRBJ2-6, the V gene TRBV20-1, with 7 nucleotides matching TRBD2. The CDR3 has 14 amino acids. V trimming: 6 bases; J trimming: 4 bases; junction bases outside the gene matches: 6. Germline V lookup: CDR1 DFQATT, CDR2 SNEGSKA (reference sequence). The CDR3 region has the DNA TGCAGTGCCGGCGGGGGAACCGGGGCCAACGTCCTGACTTTC. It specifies CSAGGGTGANVLTF.

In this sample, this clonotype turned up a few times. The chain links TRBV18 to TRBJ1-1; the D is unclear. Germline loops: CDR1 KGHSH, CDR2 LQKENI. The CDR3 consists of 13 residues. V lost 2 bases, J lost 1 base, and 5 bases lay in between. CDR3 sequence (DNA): TGTGCCAGCTCACCAAACACGAACACTGAAGCTTTCTTT. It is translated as CASSPNTNTEAFF.

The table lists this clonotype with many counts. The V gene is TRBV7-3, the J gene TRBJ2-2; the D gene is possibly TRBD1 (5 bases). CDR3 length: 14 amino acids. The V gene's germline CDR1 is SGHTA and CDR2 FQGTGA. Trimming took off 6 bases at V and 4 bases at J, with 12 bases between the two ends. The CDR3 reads CASRPDIGTGELFF. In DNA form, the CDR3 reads TGTGCCAGCAGGCCGGACATCGGCACCGGGGAGCTGTTTTTT.

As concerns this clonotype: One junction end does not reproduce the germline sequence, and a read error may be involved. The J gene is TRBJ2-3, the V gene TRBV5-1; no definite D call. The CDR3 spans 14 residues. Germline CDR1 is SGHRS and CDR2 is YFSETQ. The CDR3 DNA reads TGCGCCAGCAGCTTGTCCACCTCCACAGATATGCAGTATTTT. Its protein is CASSLSTSTDMQYF.

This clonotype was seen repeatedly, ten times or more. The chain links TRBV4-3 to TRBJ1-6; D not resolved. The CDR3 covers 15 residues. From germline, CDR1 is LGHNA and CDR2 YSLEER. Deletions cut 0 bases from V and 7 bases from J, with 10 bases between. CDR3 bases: TGCGCCAGCAGCCAAGAGATCCTTACCAATTCACCCCTCCACTTT. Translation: CASSQEILTNSPLHF.